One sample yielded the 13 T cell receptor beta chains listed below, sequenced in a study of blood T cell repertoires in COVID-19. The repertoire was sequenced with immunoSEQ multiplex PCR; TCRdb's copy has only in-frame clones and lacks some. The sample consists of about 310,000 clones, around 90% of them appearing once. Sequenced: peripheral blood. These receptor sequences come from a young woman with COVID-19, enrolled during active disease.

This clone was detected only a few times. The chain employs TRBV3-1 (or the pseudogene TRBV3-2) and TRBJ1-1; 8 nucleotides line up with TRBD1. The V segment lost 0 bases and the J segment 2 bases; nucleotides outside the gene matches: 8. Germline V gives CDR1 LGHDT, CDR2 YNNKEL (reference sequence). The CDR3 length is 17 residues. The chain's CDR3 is CASSQDRRGRENTEAFF. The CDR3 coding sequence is TGTGCCAGCAGCCAAGACCGCAGGGGGCGAGAAAACACTGAAGCTTTCTTT.

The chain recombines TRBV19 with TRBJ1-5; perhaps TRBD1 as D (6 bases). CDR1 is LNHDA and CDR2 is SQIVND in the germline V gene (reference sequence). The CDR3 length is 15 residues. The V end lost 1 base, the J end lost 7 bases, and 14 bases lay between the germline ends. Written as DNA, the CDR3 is TGTGCCAGTAGTATAGTTGCACAGGGACGGCAGCCCCAGCATTTT. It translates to CASSIVAQGRQPQHF.

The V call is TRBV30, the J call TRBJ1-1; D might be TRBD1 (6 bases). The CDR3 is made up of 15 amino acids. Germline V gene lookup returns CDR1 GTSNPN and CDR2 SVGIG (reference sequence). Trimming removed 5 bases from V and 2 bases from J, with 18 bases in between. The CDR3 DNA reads TGTGCCTGGGAGGGGGGGTCGGTCGCCAACACTGAAGCTTTCTTT. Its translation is CAWEGGSVANTEAFF.

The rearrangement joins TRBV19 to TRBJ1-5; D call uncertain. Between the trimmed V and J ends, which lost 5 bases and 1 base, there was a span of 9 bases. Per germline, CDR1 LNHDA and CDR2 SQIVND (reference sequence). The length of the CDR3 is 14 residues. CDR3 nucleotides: TGTGCCAGTAGTCCCGGGATGAGCAATCAGCCCCAGCATTTT. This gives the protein CASSPGMSNQPQHF.

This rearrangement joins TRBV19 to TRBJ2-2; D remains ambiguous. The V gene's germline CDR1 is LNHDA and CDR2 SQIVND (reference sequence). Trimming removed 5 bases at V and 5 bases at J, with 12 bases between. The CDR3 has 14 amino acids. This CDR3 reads CASSLPRDTGELFF. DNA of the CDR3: TGTGCCAGTAGTCTTCCTCGAGATACCGGGGAGCTGTTTTTT.

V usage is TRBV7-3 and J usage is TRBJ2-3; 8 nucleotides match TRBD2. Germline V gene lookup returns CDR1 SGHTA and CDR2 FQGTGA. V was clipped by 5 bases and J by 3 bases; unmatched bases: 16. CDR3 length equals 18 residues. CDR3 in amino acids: CASSGEFGREDVTDTQYF. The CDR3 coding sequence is TGTGCCAGCAGCGGCGAGTTCGGGCGGGAGGATGTTACAGATACGCAGTATTTT.

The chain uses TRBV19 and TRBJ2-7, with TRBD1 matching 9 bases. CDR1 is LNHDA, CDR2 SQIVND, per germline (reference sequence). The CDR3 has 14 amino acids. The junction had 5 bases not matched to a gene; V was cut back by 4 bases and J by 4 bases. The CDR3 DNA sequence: TGTGCCAGTAGTACGGGGACAGGGAGGTACGAGCAGTACTTC. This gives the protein CASSTGTGRYEQYF.

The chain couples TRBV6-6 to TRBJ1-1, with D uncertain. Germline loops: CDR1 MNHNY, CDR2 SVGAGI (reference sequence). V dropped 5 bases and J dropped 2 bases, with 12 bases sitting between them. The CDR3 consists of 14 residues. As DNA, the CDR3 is TGTGCCAGCAGTCGACCGACTGTAAACACTGAAGCTTTCTTT. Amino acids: CASSRPTVNTEAFF.

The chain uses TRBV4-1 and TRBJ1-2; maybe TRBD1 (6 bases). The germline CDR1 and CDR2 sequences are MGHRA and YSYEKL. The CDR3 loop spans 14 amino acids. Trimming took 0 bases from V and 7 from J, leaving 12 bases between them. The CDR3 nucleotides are TGCGCCAGCAGCCAAGATCCCCGAGGGGGTGGCTACACCTTC. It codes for CASSQDPRGGGYTF.

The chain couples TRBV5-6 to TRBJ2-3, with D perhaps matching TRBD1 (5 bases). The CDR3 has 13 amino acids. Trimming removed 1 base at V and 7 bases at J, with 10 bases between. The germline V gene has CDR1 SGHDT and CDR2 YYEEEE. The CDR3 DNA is TGTGCCAGCAGCTTGAAGACAGCCAATACGCAGTATTTT. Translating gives CASSLKTANTQYF.

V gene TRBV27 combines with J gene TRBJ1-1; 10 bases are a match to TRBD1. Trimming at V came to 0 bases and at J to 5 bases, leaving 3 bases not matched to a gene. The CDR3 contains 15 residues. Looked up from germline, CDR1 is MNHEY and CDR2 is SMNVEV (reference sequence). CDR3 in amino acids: CASSLSGQGFTEAFF. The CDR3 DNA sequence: TGTGCCAGCAGTTTATCGGGACAGGGGTTTACTGAAGCTTTCTTT.

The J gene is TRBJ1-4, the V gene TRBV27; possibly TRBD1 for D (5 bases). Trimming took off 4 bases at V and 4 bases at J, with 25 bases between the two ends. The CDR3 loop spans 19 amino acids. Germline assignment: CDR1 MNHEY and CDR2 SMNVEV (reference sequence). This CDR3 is CASSSKSGLADPRNEKLFF. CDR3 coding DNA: TGTGCCAGCAGTTCGAAATCAGGGCTGGCGGACCCCCGTAATGAAAAACTGTTTTTT.

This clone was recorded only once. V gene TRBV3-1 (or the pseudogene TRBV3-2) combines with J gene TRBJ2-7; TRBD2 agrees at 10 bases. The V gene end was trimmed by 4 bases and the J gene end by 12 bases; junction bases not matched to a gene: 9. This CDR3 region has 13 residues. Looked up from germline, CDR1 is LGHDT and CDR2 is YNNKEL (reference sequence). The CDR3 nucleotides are TGTGCCAGCAGCCCTACCTCTAGCGGGAGATTGTACTTC. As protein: CASSPTSSGRLYF.